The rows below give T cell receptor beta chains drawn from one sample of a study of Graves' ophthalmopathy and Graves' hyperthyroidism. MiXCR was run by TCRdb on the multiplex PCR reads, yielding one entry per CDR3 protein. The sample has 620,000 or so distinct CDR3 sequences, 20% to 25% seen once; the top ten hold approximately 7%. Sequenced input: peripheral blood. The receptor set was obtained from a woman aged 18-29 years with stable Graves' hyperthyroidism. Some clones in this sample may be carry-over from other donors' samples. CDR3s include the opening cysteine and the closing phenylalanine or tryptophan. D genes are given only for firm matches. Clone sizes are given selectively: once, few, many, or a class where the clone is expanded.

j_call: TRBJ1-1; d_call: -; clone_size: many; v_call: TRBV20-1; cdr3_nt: TGCAGTGCTGGGCCGGCTACAACCACTGAAGCTTTCTTT; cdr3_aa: CSAGPATTTEAFF
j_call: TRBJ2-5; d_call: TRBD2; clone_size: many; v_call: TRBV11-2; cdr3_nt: TGTGCCAGCAGCTCGAGCGGGAGACTCCAAGAGACCCAGTACTTC; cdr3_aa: CASSSSGRLQETQYF
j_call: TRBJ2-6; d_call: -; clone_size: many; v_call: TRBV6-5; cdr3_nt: TGTGCCAGCAGTTACGAAGGGTACGGCTCTGGGGCCAACGTCCTGACTTTC; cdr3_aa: CASSYEGYGSGANVLTF
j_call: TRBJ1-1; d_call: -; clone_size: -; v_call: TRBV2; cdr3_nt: TGTGCCAGCGCGCGGCAACCCACTGAAGCTTTCTTT; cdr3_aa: CASARQPTEAFF
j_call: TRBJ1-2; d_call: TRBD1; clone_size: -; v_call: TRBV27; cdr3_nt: TGTGCCAGCAGCTCTCTGGGGGGGACAGATGGCTACACCTTC; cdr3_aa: CASSSLGGTDGYTF
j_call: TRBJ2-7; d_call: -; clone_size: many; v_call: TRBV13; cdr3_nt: TGTGCCAGCAGCCCGCCGACTGGGCTCGAGCAGTACTTC; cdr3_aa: CASSPPTGLEQYF
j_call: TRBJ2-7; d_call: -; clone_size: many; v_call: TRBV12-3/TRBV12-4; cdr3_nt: TGTGCCAGCAGTTACGGACACCTCGGAACCTACGAGCAGTACTTC; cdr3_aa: CASSYGHLGTYEQYF
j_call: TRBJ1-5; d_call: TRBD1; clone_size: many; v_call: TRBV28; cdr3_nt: TGTGCAGTACAGGGGCGGGTACAGCCCCAGCATTTT; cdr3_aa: CAVQGRVQPQHF
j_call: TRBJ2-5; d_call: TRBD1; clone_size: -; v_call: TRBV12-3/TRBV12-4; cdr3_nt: TGTGCCAGCAGTCCAGGGGGTAGGAAGGAGACCCAGTACTTC; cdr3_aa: CASSPGGRKETQYF
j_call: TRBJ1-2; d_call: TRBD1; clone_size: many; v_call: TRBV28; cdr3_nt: TGTGCCAGCAGTTTACCGGGACAGGGGAGCCATGGCTACACCTTC; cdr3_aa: CASSLPGQGSHGYTF
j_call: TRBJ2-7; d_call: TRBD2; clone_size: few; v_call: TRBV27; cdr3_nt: TGTGCCAGCAGTATCTCAGCGGGATCGGGCTACGAGCAGTACTTC; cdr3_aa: CASSISAGSGYEQYF
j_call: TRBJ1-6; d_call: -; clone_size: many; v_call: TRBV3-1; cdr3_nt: TGTGCCAGCAGCGAAGGGCCGGCGCAATCACCCCTCCACTTT; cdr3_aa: CASSEGPAQSPLHF
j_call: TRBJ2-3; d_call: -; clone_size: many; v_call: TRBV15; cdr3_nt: TGTGCCACCAGCAGAGACGGGAAGAGCACAGATACGCAGTATTTT; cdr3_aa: CATSRDGKSTDTQYF
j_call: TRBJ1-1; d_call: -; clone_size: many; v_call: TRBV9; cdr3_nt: TGTGCCAGCAGCGAAGACAGCCAATACCAGAACACTGAAGCTTTCTTT; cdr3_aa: CASSEDSQYQNTEAFF
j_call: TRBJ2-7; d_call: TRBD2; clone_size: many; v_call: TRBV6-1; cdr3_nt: TGTGCCAGCAGGTTTAGCGGGAACTACGAGCAGTACTTC; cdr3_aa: CASRFSGNYEQYF
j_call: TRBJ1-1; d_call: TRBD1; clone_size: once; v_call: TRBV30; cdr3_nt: TGTGCCTGGAGTGTACGGGACAGTCGGAGCACTGAAGCTTTCTTT; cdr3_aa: CAWSVRDSRSTEAFF
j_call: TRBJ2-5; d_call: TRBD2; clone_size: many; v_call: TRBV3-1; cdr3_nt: TGTGCCAGCACAGTCCGGGGGGGCGAAGAGACCCAGTACTTC; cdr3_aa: CASTVRGGEETQYF
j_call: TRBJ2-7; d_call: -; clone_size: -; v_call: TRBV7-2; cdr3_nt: TGTGCCAGCAGTGAACTGTGGGGTGGGGAGCAGTACTTC; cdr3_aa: CASSELWGGEQYF
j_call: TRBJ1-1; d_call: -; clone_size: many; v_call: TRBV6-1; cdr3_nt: TGTGCCAGCAGGACCCTAGCGGACACTGAAGCTTTCTTT; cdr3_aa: CASRTLADTEAFF
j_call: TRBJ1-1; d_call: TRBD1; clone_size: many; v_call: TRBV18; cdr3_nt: TGTGCCAGCTCAGTCCACCCCGTCAGGGGGGGCACTGAAGCTTTCTTT; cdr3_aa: CASSVHPVRGGTEAFF
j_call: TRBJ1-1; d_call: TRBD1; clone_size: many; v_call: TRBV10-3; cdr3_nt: TGTGCCATCAGTGAACCGGACAGGGGCTACACTGAAGCTTTCTTT; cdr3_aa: CAISEPDRGYTEAFF
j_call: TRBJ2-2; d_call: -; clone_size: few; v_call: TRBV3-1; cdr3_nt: TGTGCCAGCAGCCAAGTATTCGACGGGGAGCTGTTTTTT; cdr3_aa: CASSQVFDGELFF
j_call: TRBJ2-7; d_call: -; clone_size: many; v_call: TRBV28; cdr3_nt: TGTGCCACCCAGGGATTCGGGCCCTACGAGCAGTACTTC; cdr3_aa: CATQGFGPYEQYF
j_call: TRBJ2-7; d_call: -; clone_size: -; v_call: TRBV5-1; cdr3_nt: TGCGCCAGCAGCTTGGATAGCTGGGCAGCCTACGAGCAGTACTTC; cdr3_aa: CASSLDSWAAYEQYF
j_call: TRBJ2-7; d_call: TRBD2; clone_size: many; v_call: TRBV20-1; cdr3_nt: TGCAGTGCTAGAGATCTTGTCGGGAGGGTAACCTACGAGCAGTACTTC; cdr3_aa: CSARDLVGRVTYEQYF
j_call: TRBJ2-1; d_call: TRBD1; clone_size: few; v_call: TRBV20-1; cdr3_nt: TGCAGTGCTAGAATGCAGGGGGCGATTTCCTACAATGAGCAGTCCTTC; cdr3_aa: CSARMQGAISYNEQSF
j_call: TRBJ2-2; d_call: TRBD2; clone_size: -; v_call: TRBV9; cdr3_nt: TGTGCCAGCAGCTCCCTGGGGGGGGACACCGGGGAGCTGTTTTTT; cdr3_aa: CASSSLGGDTGELFF
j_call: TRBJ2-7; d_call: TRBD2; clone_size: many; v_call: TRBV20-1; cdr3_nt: TGCAGTGGGGGGGTCGGGAGGTCCCACGAGCAGTACTTC; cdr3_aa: CSGGVGRSHEQYF
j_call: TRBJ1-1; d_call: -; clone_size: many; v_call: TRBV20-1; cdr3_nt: TGCAGTGCTAGAGTGGTCGGAATGAACACTGAAGCTTTCTTT; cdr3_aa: CSARVVGMNTEAFF
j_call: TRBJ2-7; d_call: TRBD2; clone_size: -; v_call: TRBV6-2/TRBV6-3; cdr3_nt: TGTGCCAGCAGCCAAACGGGACTAGCGGAATGGTCCTACGAGCAGTACTTC; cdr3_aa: CASSQTGLAEWSYEQYF
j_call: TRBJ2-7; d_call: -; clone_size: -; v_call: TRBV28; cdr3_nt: TGTGCCAGCAGTTCCCCCTTAGCAGGAGGTCCCTACGAGCAGTACTTC; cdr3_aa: CASSSPLAGGPYEQYF
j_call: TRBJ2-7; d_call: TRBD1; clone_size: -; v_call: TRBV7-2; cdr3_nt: TGTGCCAGCAGCTTAAGCGGGACAGGGCTAAGCACCTACGAGCAGTACTTC; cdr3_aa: CASSLSGTGLSTYEQYF
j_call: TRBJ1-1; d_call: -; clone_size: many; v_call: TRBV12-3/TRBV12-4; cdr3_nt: TGTGCCAGCAGTTTAGCCCGCCGGGGCACTGAAGCTTTCTTT; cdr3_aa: CASSLARRGTEAFF
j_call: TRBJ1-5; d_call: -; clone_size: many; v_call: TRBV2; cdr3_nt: TGTGCCAGCACTAGGGGGAACAATCAGCCCCAGCATTTT; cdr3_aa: CASTRGNNQPQHF
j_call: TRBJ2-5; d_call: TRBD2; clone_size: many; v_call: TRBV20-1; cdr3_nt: TGCAGTGCTAGTCACGTGAGGGAGGGAAGGGAGACCCAGTACTTC; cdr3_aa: CSASHVREGRETQYF
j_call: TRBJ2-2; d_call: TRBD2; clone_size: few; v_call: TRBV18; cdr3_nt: TGTGCCAGCTCGGGACTAGCGGAGAACACCGGGGAGCTGTTTTTT; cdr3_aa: CASSGLAENTGELFF
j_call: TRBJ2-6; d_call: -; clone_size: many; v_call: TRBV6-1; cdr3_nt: TGTGCCAGCGGGCCAGGGGCTGGGGCCAACGTCCTGACTTTC; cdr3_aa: CASGPGAGANVLTF
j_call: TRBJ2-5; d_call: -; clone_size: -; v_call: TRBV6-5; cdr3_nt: TGTGCCAGCCGTTACGGGGCAGGGATTTCGGAGACCCAGTACTTC; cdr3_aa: CASRYGAGISETQYF
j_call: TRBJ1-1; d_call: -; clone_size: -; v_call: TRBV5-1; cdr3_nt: TGCGCCAGCAGCTCGGGACAAAGCAGGTCTGAAGCTTTCTTT; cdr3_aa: CASSSGQSRSEAFF
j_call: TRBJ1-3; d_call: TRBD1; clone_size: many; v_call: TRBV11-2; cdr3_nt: TGTGCCAGCAGCCCTACAGGGGAATGGACTGGAAACACCATATATTTT; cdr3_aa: CASSPTGEWTGNTIYF
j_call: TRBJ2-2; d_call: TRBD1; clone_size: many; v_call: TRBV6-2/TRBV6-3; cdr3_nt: TGTGCCAGCAGTCACAGGGGAGACACCGGGGAGCTGTTTTTT; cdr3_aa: CASSHRGDTGELFF
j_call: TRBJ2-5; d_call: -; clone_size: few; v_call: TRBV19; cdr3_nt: TGTGCCAGTAGTAAGACAGTCCAAGAGACCCAGTACTTC; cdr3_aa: CASSKTVQETQYF
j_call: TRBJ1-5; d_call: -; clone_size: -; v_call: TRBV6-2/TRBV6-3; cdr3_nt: TGTGCCAGCAGTTATGCAGGACCGAGCTTCCTTCCCCAGCATTTT; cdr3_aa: CASSYAGPSFLPQHF
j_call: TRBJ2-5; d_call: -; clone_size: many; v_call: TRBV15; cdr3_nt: TGTGCCACCAGCCTCTTAGAGACCCAGTACTTC; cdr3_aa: CATSLLETQYF
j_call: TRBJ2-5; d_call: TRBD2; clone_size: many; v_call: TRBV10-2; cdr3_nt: TGCGCCAGCAGTGTAGGGGTAGCGGGGGGCTTCCAAGAGACCCAGTACTTC; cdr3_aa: CASSVGVAGGFQETQYF
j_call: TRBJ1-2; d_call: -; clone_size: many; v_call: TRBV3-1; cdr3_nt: TGTGCCAGCAGCCAGACGGGGCTGGGTGGCTACACCTTC; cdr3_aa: CASSQTGLGGYTF
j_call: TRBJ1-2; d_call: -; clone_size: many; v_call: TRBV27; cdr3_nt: TGTGCCAGCAGGGGACGGGGGCGTAGCTATGGCTACACCTTC; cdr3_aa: CASRGRGRSYGYTF
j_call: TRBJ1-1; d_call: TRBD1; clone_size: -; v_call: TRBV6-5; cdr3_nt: TGTGCCAGCAGTTACCGGGACAGGGGGCTTACTGAAGCTTTCTTT; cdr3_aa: CASSYRDRGLTEAFF
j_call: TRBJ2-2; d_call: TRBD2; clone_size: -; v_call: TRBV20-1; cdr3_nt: TGCAGTGCCGTTCCGGCGGGACTAGCGCCAACCGGGGAGCTGTTTTTT; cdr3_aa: CSAVPAGLAPTGELFF
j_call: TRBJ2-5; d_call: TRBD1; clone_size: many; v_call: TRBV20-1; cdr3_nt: TGCAGTGCTAGGGGGACAGCCCACCAAGAGACCCAGTACTTC; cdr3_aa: CSARGTAHQETQYF
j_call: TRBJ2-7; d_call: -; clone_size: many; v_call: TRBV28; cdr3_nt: TGTGCCAGCAGTTTACAGCCTAGCCTTTTCTACGAGCAGTACTTC; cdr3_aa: CASSLQPSLFYEQYF
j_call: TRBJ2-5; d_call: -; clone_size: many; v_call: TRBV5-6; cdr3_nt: TGTGCCAGCAGTCTTACATCCCACGCCAGGGTCCAAGAGACCCAGTACTTC; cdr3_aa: CASSLTSHARVQETQYF
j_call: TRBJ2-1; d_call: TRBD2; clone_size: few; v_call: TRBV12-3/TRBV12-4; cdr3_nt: TGTGCCAGCAGTGCCCCCGGGACTAGCAATGAGCAGTTCTTC; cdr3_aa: CASSAPGTSNEQFF